This T cell receptor beta chain is from a study of blood T cell repertoires in COVID-19. On the study more broadly: Samples taken during acute and convalescent COVID-19 were collected in the United States, Italy and Spain. T cells, B-cell-depleted T cells, or PBMCs provided the cDNA or gDNA that served as material.

Germline loops: CDR1 MNHEY, CDR2 SVGAGI. V lost 0 bases and J lost 4, with 16 bases in between. This CDR3 spans 16 amino acids. Source study methods: For nucleated cells, counts were estimated from reference gene primer amplification. Assay used: immunoSEQ multiplex PCR; TCRdb lists only in-frame clones, some missing. The V and J calls and clone size are taken from that table; D and trimming were inferred from the DNA. The sample includes a few hundred thousand clones, 89% seen only once; the top ten take 0.95% to 1.5%. The sample taken for sequencing was peripheral blood. This chain joins TRBV6-5 and TRBJ2-7; possible D gene TRBD1, 5 bases. The clonotype comes from a man aged 35-49 years with acute or convalescent COVID-19. The CDR3 protein is CASSYSLQGRFYEQYF. The CDR3, as DNA: TGTGCCAGCAGTTACTCCTTGCAGGGCAGATTTTACGAGCAGTACTTC.